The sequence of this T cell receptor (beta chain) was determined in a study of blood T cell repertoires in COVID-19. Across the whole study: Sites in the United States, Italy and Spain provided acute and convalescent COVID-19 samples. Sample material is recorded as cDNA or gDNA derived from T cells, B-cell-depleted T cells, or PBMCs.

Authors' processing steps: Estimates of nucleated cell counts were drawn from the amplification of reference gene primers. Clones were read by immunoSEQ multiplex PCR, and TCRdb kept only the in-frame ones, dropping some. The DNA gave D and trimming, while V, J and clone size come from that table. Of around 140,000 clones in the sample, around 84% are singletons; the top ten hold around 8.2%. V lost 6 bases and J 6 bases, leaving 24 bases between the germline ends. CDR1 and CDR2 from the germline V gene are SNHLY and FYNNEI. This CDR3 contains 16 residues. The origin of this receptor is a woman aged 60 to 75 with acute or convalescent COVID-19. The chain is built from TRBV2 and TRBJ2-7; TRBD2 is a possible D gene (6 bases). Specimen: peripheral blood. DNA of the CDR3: TGTGCCAGCAGGCGGGACGCTGGGGCATCTTGGGGCGAGCAGTACTTC. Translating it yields CASRRDAGASWGEQYF.